This T cell receptor beta chain stems from a study of CD8 T cells in ankylosing spondylitis. Study-wide points: Some motif variants had been reported before (in reactive arthritis synovial fluid and blood). Relatively rare in peripheral blood, disease-linked clones were also CD8+. Reportedly, disease-linked clones are significantly enriched in ankylosing spondylitis patients' matched synovial fluid. Ankylosing spondylitis blood appeared to be characterized by a TCR beta motif of 7 to 9 highly homologous variants.

In TCRdb, the 5' RACE reads were re-called with MiXCR into one record per CDR3 protein. The table has approximately 25,000 distinct CDR3 sequences, under 3% seen once. The CDR3 extends over 16 amino acids. V was pared by 1 base and J by 1 base, with 7 bases of the junction left unmatched. Germline V CDR1 and CDR2: SGDLS, YYNGEE. As to this clonotype: What it binds is unknown.

Specimen: blood, either unsorted or a sorted T cell fraction (not recorded which). This clonotype was sampled from a female donor with ankylosing spondylitis or in good health (not recorded which). J is TRBJ2-5 and V is TRBV9; 7 bases align to TRBD1. The CDR3 region has the DNA TGTGCCAGCAGCGTATCGTTTAGGGGGCGCCAAGAGACCCAGTACTTC. It translates to CASSVSFRGRQETQYF. The variable domain in full, with the rest retrieved from reference TRBV9 and TRBJ2-5, is DSGVTQTPKHLITATGQRVTLRCSPRSGDLSVYWYQQSLDQGLQFLIQYYNGEERAKGNILERFSAQQFPDLHSELNLSSLELGDSALYFCASSVSFRGRQETQYFGPGTRLLVL.